The present TCR beta chain was sequenced within a study of blood T cell repertoires in COVID-19. Overall study context: Samples representing acute and convalescent COVID-19 were sourced from the United States, Italy and Spain. Sample material is recorded as cDNA or gDNA derived from T cells, B-cell-depleted T cells, or PBMCs.

Authors' analysis steps: Amplification from reference gene primers served as the basis for estimated nucleated cell counts. The data were produced by immunoSEQ multiplex PCR, yet TCRdb's version contains in-frame clones alone and is incomplete. D and trimming come from the DNA, and the V and J calls and clone size come from that table. This sample has 80,000 or so clones, with 82% found just once. The CDR3 runs 16 residues. CDR1 and CDR2 (germline): LGHNA, YSLEER. V shed 0 bases and J shed 3 bases, with 12 bases lying between them. Source material: peripheral blood. The V gene is TRBV4-3, the J gene TRBJ1-5; a possible D gene is TRBD1 (6 bases). This TCR was sampled from a human donor in a cohort sampled during active COVID-19. The CDR3 coding sequence is TGCGCCAGCAGCCAAGATATACAGGGATTCAATCAGCCCCAGCATTTT. This gives the protein CASSQDIQGFNQPQHF.